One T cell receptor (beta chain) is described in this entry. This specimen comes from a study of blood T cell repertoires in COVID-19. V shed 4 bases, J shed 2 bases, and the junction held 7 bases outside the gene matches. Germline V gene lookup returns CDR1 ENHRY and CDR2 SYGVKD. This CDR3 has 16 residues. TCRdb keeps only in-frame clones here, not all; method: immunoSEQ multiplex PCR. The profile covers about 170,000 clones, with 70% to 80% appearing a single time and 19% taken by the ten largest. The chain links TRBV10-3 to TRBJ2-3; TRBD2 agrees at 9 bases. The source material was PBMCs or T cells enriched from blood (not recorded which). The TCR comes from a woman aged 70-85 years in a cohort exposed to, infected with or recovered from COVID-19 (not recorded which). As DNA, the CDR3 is TGTGCCATCAGTGGAAAACTAGCGGGCAACACAGATACGCAGTATTTT. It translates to CAISGKLAGNTDTQYF.